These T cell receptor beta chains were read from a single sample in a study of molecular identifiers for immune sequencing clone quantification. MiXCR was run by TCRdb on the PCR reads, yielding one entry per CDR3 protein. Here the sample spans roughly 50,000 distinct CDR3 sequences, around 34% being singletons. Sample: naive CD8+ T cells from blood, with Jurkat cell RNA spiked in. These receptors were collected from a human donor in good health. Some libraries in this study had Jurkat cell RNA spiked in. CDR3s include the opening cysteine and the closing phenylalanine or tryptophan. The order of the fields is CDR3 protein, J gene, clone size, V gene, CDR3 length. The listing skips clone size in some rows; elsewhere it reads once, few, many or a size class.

CDR3aa: CASSHFSVQETQYF; j_gene: TRBJ2-5; abundance: few; v_gene: TRBV14; len: 14
CDR3aa: CASSSASLAGGPGDTQYF; j_gene: TRBJ2-3; abundance: .; v_gene: TRBV4-3; len: 18
CDR3aa: CATSETATDIQYF; j_gene: TRBJ2-4; abundance: once; v_gene: TRBV24-1; len: 13
CDR3aa: CASSQDGLAFYNEQFF; j_gene: TRBJ2-1; abundance: many; v_gene: TRBV4-3; len: 16
CDR3aa: CASSQEPLTTTRLWQLYF; j_gene: TRBJ2-3; abundance: once; v_gene: TRBV4-3; len: 18
CDR3aa: CASSLTANEQFF; j_gene: TRBJ2-1; abundance: few; v_gene: TRBV13; len: 12
CDR3aa: CASSQARSSSYNSPLHF; j_gene: TRBJ1-6; abundance: .; v_gene: TRBV4-3; len: 17
CDR3aa: CASSLDRETQYF; j_gene: TRBJ2-5; abundance: few; v_gene: TRBV11-2; len: 12
CDR3aa: CASRDRTGGFSGELFF; j_gene: TRBJ2-2; abundance: few; v_gene: TRBV6-2/TRBV6-3; len: 16
CDR3aa: CASSLTSGGTYEQYF; j_gene: TRBJ2-7; abundance: .; v_gene: TRBV27; len: 15
CDR3aa: CASSWASTGELFF; j_gene: TRBJ2-2; abundance: few; v_gene: TRBV19; len: 13
CDR3aa: CASTDRGETYEQYF; j_gene: TRBJ2-7; abundance: few; v_gene: TRBV6-2/TRBV6-3; len: 14
CDR3aa: CARSYYREVSFHRNQPQHF; j_gene: TRBJ1-5; abundance: .; v_gene: TRBV5-3; len: 19
CDR3aa: CASNDRADTQYF; j_gene: TRBJ2-3; abundance: many; v_gene: TRBV19; len: 12
CDR3aa: CASSHGTPGELFF; j_gene: TRBJ2-2; abundance: few; v_gene: TRBV19; len: 13
CDR3aa: CASSYGTHLPYEQYF; j_gene: TRBJ2-7; abundance: few; v_gene: TRBV19; len: 15
CDR3aa: CASSFGSYQPQHF; j_gene: TRBJ1-5; abundance: few; v_gene: TRBV6-5; len: 13
CDR3aa: CASSQGAAGLNEQYF; j_gene: TRBJ2-7; abundance: few; v_gene: TRBV4-3; len: 15
CDR3aa: CASSPPSGARTDTQYF; j_gene: TRBJ2-3; abundance: few; v_gene: TRBV3-1; len: 16
CDR3aa: CASSYSFLEDPENIQYF; j_gene: TRBJ2-4; abundance: many; v_gene: TRBV6-6; len: 17
CDR3aa: CASSLSSTDTQCF; j_gene: TRBJ2-3; abundance: .; v_gene: TRBV13; len: 13
CDR3aa: CASSLSGTGGWSNQPQHF; j_gene: TRBJ1-5; abundance: many; v_gene: TRBV28; len: 18
CDR3aa: CASKGTADNEQFF; j_gene: TRBJ2-1; abundance: few; v_gene: TRBV12-3/TRBV12-4; len: 13
CDR3aa: CASSLGGGPGYEQYF; j_gene: TRBJ2-7; abundance: few; v_gene: TRBV12-3/TRBV12-4; len: 15
CDR3aa: CASSYAPGQGFYEQYF; j_gene: TRBJ2-7; abundance: .; v_gene: TRBV6-5; len: 16
CDR3aa: CASSQAPDRRNEQYF; j_gene: TRBJ2-7; abundance: .; v_gene: TRBV4-1; len: 15
CDR3aa: CASSPGTAVTEAFF; j_gene: TRBJ1-1; abundance: many; v_gene: TRBV9; len: 14
CDR3aa: CATHGLYTGELFF; j_gene: TRBJ2-2; abundance: many; v_gene: TRBV19; len: 13
CDR3aa: CASSLVGTTYEQYF; j_gene: TRBJ2-7; abundance: many; v_gene: TRBV4-2; len: 14
CDR3aa: CASSKAPSGSEETQYF; j_gene: TRBJ2-5; abundance: .; v_gene: TRBV21-1; len: 16
CDR3aa: CSAPDGTYEQYF; j_gene: TRBJ2-7; abundance: .; v_gene: TRBV20-1; len: 12
CDR3aa: CASSLRTNEKLFF; j_gene: TRBJ1-4; abundance: .; v_gene: TRBV12-3/TRBV12-4; len: 13
CDR3aa: CASSPFTGTRGEKLFF; j_gene: TRBJ1-4; abundance: .; v_gene: TRBV27; len: 16
CDR3aa: CASSGKGVNEQFF; j_gene: TRBJ2-1; abundance: .; v_gene: TRBV28; len: 13
CDR3aa: CASSQDPGRWDEQYF; j_gene: TRBJ2-7; abundance: .; v_gene: TRBV3-1; len: 15
CDR3aa: CASSPGVGDQPQHF; j_gene: TRBJ1-5; abundance: many; v_gene: TRBV5-6; len: 14